A single sample is the source of the 23 T cell receptor beta chains below, sequenced in a study of cytomegalovirus exposure and HLA in healthy donors. PCR was performed using 60 Vbeta and 13 Jbeta primers. Measured with immunoSEQ multiplex PCR; TCRdb has only the in-frame clones, and not every one. The sample consists of some 150,000 clones, roughly 82% of them appearing once. Sequenced sample: PBMCs. The receptors were sampled from a man younger than 30 in good health and CMV-seropositive.

The chain combines TRBV6-1 with TRBJ2-5; 7 nucleotides line up with TRBD1. The CDR3 consists of 16 residues. Unmatched junction bases numbered 9, after V lost 1 base and J lost 4 bases. Germline V CDR1 and CDR2: MNHNS, SASEGT. In DNA form, the CDR3 reads TGTGCCAGCAGTGAAGGCTCGACAGGGTCAGGAGAGACCCAGTACTTC. Its translation is CASSEGSTGSGETQYF.

This clone was observed a single time. The chain has TRBV30 and TRBJ2-3; D gene unclear. The CDR3 consists of 13 residues. Trimming took 1 base from V and 4 from J, leaving 9 bases between them. The germline V gene encodes CDR1 GTSNPN and CDR2 SVGIG (reference sequence). DNA of the CDR3: TGTGCCTGGAGTGGGGCCTATTCAGATACGCAGTATTTT. Translating it yields CAWSGAYSDTQYF.

The rearrangement links TRBV11-2 to TRBJ2-5, with 8 bases identical to TRBD2. Germline-derived CDR1 and CDR2 are SGHAT and FQNNGV. The CDR3 loop spans 16 amino acids. Losses at the gene ends were 6 bases for V and 5 bases for J; bases not matched to a gene: 14. CDR3 nucleotide sequence: TGTGCCAGCAGAGAGATTAAGCGGGGGCGGTGGGAGACCCAGTACTTC. Translation gives CASREIKRGRWETQYF.

Written as DNA, the CDR3 is TGTGCCAGCAGTGGCGACAGGGGAGACTACCAGCCCCAGCATTTT. Translated: CASSGDRGDYQPQHF. The chain uses TRBV2 and TRBJ1-5; 8 bases are shared with TRBD1. V trimming: 4 bases; J trimming: 7 bases; junction bases outside the gene matches: 9. The CDR3 runs 15 residues. Germline assignment: CDR1 SNHLY and CDR2 FYNNEI.

A note on this clone: The sample contains more than one DNA sequence encoding this CDR3. The CDR3 here is CASSWERMTGELFF. CDR3 sequence (DNA): TGTGCCAGTAGTTGGGAGCGAATGACCGGGGAGCTGTTTTTT. This chain connects TRBV19 to TRBJ2-2; TRBD2 might be the D (5 bases). Trimming shortened V by 5 bases and J by 5 bases, and 12 bases separated the two germline ends. CDR3 size: 14 residues. Germline V gene sequence: CDR1 LNHDA, CDR2 SQIVND (reference sequence).

This clone came up once. The chain employs TRBV6-1 and TRBJ1-5; D is uncertain. The germline V gene has CDR1 MNHNS and CDR2 SASEGT. V lost 8 bases and J 4 bases, leaving 15 bases between the germline ends. The CDR3 sequence is 14 residues long. The CDR3 sequence: CASATAGMNQPQHF. The CDR3 coding sequence is TGTGCCAGCGCCACGGCAGGTATGAATCAGCCCCAGCATTTT.

V usage is TRBV6-5 and J usage is TRBJ1-1; a weak D match, TRBD1 (5 bases). The length of the CDR3 is 15 residues. Trimming left V 0 bases short and J 1 base short, with 9 bases between. Per the germline V gene, CDR1 is MNHEY and CDR2 is SVGAGI. The chain's CDR3 is CASSYSRRGNTEAFF. DNA for the CDR3: TGTGCCAGCAGTTACTCTAGGAGGGGGAACACTGAAGCTTTCTTT.

The chain combines TRBV4-1 with TRBJ1-4; TRBD1 matches 8 bases. The germline V gene encodes CDR1 MGHRA and CDR2 YSYEKL. With 4 bases clipped from V and 5 bases from J, the junction kept 9 bases outside the gene matches. The CDR3 covers 16 residues. Here the CDR3 reads CASSRLPGQENEKLFF. The CDR3 DNA reads as TGCGCCAGCAGCCGTCTCCCGGGACAGGAGAATGAAAAACTGTTTTTT.

Worth noting for this clone: The same CDR3 can be traced to other DNA sequences in this sample. As DNA, the CDR3 is TGTGCCAGCTCACCAAGACAGGGGCAGGAGACCCAGTACTTC. Translating gives CASSPRQGQETQYF. The chain joins TRBV18 to TRBJ2-5; 8 bases align to TRBD1. The CDR3 has 14 residues. Germline lookup yields CDR1 KGHSH and CDR2 LQKENI. V shed 2 bases and J 5 bases; nucleotides not matched to a gene: 4. Using reference TRBV18 and TRBJ2-5 for the parts outside the CDR3, the full variable domain is NAGVMQNPRHLVRRRGQEARLRCSPMKGHSHVYWYRQLPEEGLKFMVYLQKENIIDESGMPKERFSAEFPKEGPSILRIQQVVRGDSAAYFCASSPRQGQETQYFGPGTRLLVL.

The chain carries TRBV28 and TRBJ2-1, with 8 nucleotides matching TRBD2. This CDR3 is 16 amino acids long. The trim removed 5 bases at V and 2 bases at J, leaving 8 bases unmatched. Germline V gives CDR1 MDHEN, CDR2 SYDVKM. Here the CDR3 reads CASSLAAGLAYNEQFF. In DNA form, the CDR3 reads TGTGCCAGCAGTCTGGCAGCGGGACTAGCCTACAATGAGCAGTTCTTC.

The table lists this clone with a few counts. The chain employs TRBV7-2 and TRBJ2-1; TRBD2 agrees at 8 bases. Trimming at V came to 4 bases and at J to 6 bases, leaving 8 bases not matched to a gene. Germline assignment: CDR1 SGHTA and CDR2 FQGNSA. This CDR3 spans 15 amino acids. CDR3 loop: CASSSLPRGVNEQFF. Written as DNA, the CDR3 is TGTGCCAGCAGCTCACTCCCGCGGGGGGTCAATGAGCAGTTCTTC.

The rearrangement links TRBV4-1 to TRBJ1-4, with 7 bases lining up with TRBD1. V dropped 4 bases and J dropped 0; count of bases not matched to a gene: 5. The CDR3 contains 16 residues. CDR1 is MGHRA and CDR2 is YSYEKL in the germline V gene. The CDR3 reads CASSLGDSATNEKLFF. The DNA for the CDR3 is TGCGCCAGCAGCCTAGGGGACAGCGCAACTAATGAAAAACTGTTTTTT.

The chain recombines TRBV7-9 with TRBJ1-4; D may be TRBD1 (5 bases). With 7 bases removed from V and 6 bases from J, the gap between germline ends came to 18 bases. Germline V CDR1 and CDR2: SEHNR, FQNEAQ (reference sequence). The CDR3 loop spans 15 amino acids. Here the CDR3 reads CASTGGGRIDEKLFF. CDR3 sequence (DNA): TGTGCCAGCACCGGCGGGGGGAGGATAGATGAAAAACTGTTTTTT.

The chain links TRBV5-1 to TRBJ2-1; the D gene is possibly TRBD2 (6 bases). Germline V CDR1 and CDR2: SGHRS, YFSETQ. Trimming shortened V by 0 bases and J by 6 bases, and 10 bases separated the two germline ends. This CDR3 has 14 amino acids. CDR3 residues: CASSLAGASNEQFF. The CDR3 nucleotides read TGCGCCAGCAGCTTGGCGGGAGCATCCAATGAGCAGTTCTTC.

The chain uses TRBV5-5 and TRBJ1-4, with 7 nucleotides matching TRBD1. J was trimmed by 0 bases and V by 4 bases; bases with no gene match: 3. CDR3 length: 15 amino acids. CDR1 SGHKS and CDR2 YYEKEE come from the germline V gene (reference sequence). CDR3 protein: CASSPTGSTNEKLFF. CDR3 coding DNA: TGTGCCAGCAGCCCGACAGGGTCAACTAATGAAAAACTGTTTTTT.

This chain links TRBV15 with TRBJ1-2; 7 nucleotides match TRBD1. The CDR3 spans 17 residues. V lost 0 bases to trimming and J lost 5 bases; unmatched junction nucleotides: 12. CDR1 is LNHNV, CDR2 YYDKDF, per germline (reference sequence). CDR3 DNA sequence: TGTGCCACCAGCAGAGAGGGCATAGGGGGCACGGAGTATGGCTACACCTTC. It codes for CATSREGIGGTEYGYTF.

The gene calls are TRBV25-1 and TRBJ2-7; TRBD1 might be the D (5 bases). The V end was cut by 3 bases, the J end by 2 bases, with 14 bases between. The CDR3 sequence is 15 residues long. From germline, CDR1 is MGHDK and CDR2 SYGVNS. Here the CDR3 DNA reads TGTGCCAGCAGTGATTCAGGGCGTAGCCCCTACGAGCAGTACTTC. Translation: CASSDSGRSPYEQYF.

This chain links TRBV19 with TRBJ2-1, with 10 bases aligning to TRBD1. The CDR3 is 14 residues long. Germline CDR1 LNHDA, CDR2 SQIVND (reference sequence). V was pared by 6 bases and J by 3 bases, with 2 bases of the junction left unmatched. CDR3 loop: CASSRDRGYNEQFF. DNA for the CDR3: TGTGCCAGTAGCCGGGACAGGGGCTACAATGAGCAGTTCTTC.

This chain joins TRBV14 and TRBJ2-1; 11 nucleotides align to TRBD2. Germline loops: CDR1 SGHDN, CDR2 FVKESK. Losses at the gene ends were 4 bases for V and 7 bases for J; bases not matched to a gene: 3. The CDR3 runs 14 residues. The CDR3 region is CASSRLAGFNEQFF. DNA for the CDR3: TGTGCCAGCAGCCGACTAGCGGGATTTAATGAGCAGTTCTTC.

The chain joins TRBV6-5 to TRBJ2-3; possible D gene TRBD1, 5 bases. The CDR3 is 15 amino acids. V dropped 6 bases and J dropped 0 bases, with 13 bases sitting between them. The germline V gene encodes CDR1 MNHEY and CDR2 SVGAGI. The CDR3 sequence: CASRSTDTSTDTQYF. The DNA for the CDR3 is TGTGCCAGCAGGTCGACAGACACTAGCACAGATACGCAGTATTTT.

The genes are TRBV15 and TRBJ2-7; 9 bases match TRBD1. This CDR3 is built from 14 residues. V lost 9 bases and J lost 4; bases outside the gene matches: 10. CDR1 and CDR2 (germline): LNHNV, YYDKDF (reference sequence). The CDR3 DNA sequence: TGTGCCACTCGACCAGGGGACAGGGTTTACGAGCAGTACTTC. Translating gives CATRPGDRVYEQYF.

V gene TRBV2 combines with J gene TRBJ2-7, with D possibly being TRBD2 (5 bases). The CDR3 has 14 residues. The germline V and J ends were trimmed by 3 bases and 5 bases, with 14 bases remaining between them. Germline lookup yields CDR1 SNHLY and CDR2 FYNNEI. The CDR3 loop is CASSDRGPGDEQYF. The CDR3 DNA reads TGTGCCAGCAGTGATAGAGGGCCCGGCGACGAGCAGTACTTC.

The rearrangement joins TRBV9 to TRBJ1-2; 8 nucleotides agree with TRBD1. Germline V CDR1 and CDR2: SGDLS, YYNGEE. Trimming removed 3 bases from V and 0 bases from J; junction bases left unmatched: 4. The CDR3 has 15 amino acids. Here the CDR3 DNA reads TGTGCCAGCAGCGGGGGGACAGGACCTAACTATGGCTACACCTTC. Translated: CASSGGTGPNYGYTF.